This entry lists 10 T cell receptor beta chains sequenced from one sample in a study of T cells in Graves' hyperthyroidism and ophthalmopathy (dated by TCRdb to between 2017 and 2020). Library construction relied on multiplex PCR. The data were produced on an Illumina HiSeq 2000. The TCR beta CDR3 regions were amplified from RNA transcripts. The TCR CDR3 was subjected to a first round of RT-PCR using the HTBI primer set and the Qiagen OneStep RT-PCR kit. TCRdb reran the public reads through fastp at Q25 and MiXCR, keeping productive beta chains. Each entry is one CDR3 protein sequence, shown with its most common DNA and genes. Here the sample has 500,000 to 800,000 distinct CDR3 sequences; roughly 15% occur a single time. The top ten constitute under 15% of the sample. Sequenced input: blood. Receptors originate from a woman aged 45-60 years with Graves' ophthalmopathy.

This clonotype was seen at least ten times. CDR3 residues: CASRLFRQKSTEAFF. The CDR3 DNA follows: TGTGCCAGCAGACTCTTTCGGCAGAAGTCGACTGAAGCTTTCTTT. This chain joins TRBV7-9 and TRBJ1-1, with D unclear. The V gene's germline CDR1 is SEHNR and CDR2 FQNEAQ (reference sequence). The CDR3 has 15 amino acids. Between the trimmed V and J ends, which lost 6 bases and 5 bases, there was a span of 19 bases.

This clonotype was recorded many times. The chain employs TRBV30 and TRBJ2-1; a possible D gene is TRBD1 (6 bases). The CDR3 length is 13 residues. In germline, CDR1 is GTSNPN, CDR2 SVGIG (reference sequence). The V end was cut by 3 bases, the J end by 5 bases, with 11 bases between. CDR3 sequence reads: CAWRGTTNNEQFF. The CDR3 DNA is TGTGCCTGGAGGGGGACAACCAACAATGAGCAGTTCTTC.

J is TRBJ2-1 and V is TRBV6-1; 12 nucleotides match TRBD2. The trim removed 3 bases at V and 7 bases at J, leaving 7 bases unmatched. The CDR3 totals 16 residues. Germline CDR1 is MNHNS and CDR2 is SASEGT. The DNA of the CDR3 is TGTGCCAGCAGTGACCCCCTAGCGGGAGGGTGGAATGAGCAGTTCTTC. This encodes CASSDPLAGGWNEQFF.

J is TRBJ2-1 and V is TRBV15, with 7 bases matching TRBD2. The tail of the sequence fits TRBJ2-7 better, so the J call may be wrong. The CDR3 has 15 residues. CDR1 is LNHNV, CDR2 YYDKDF, per germline (reference sequence). CDR3 in DNA: TGTGCCACCAGCAGAGGGGGGGACTACTACAATGAGCAGTACTTC. It is translated as CATSRGGDYYNEQYF.

This clonotype was detected ten times or more. The chain recombines TRBV18 with TRBJ1-5, with D hard to call. The V gene lost 0 bases and the J gene lost 6 bases, with 3 bases spanning the gap. There are 12 residues in the CDR3. Germline V gene lookup returns CDR1 KGHSH and CDR2 LQKENI. The CDR3 here is CASSPPGQPQHF. DNA for the CDR3: TGTGCCAGCTCACCACCAGGTCAGCCCCAGCATTTT.

This clonotype came up many times. The chain is built from TRBV6-1 and TRBJ2-7, with D possibly being TRBD1 or TRBD2 (5 bases each). Germline V gives CDR1 MNHNS, CDR2 SASEGT. The CDR3 spans 16 residues. The ends were cut back, 5 bases at V and 4 bases at J, with 21 bases in the middle. The CDR3 DNA is TGTGCCAGCAGTTATTCTAGGGACGGACATAGGTACGAGCAGTACTTC. It translates to CASSYSRDGHRYEQYF.

This clonotype was recorded many times. This chain links TRBV6-2 or TRBV6-3 with TRBJ1-5, with D perhaps matching TRBD1 (6 bases). Germline V gene lookup returns CDR1 MNHEY and CDR2 SVGEGT. The CDR3 contains 16 residues. The germline V and J ends were trimmed by 6 bases and 1 base, with 16 bases remaining between them. The CDR3 is CASRDLQGGSNQPQHF. The CDR3 DNA reads as TGTGCCAGCAGGGACTTACAGGGAGGAAGCAATCAGCCCCAGCATTTT.

In its sample, this clonotype was seen many times. J is TRBJ2-1 and V is TRBV5-8; D is tentatively TRBD1 or TRBD2 (6 bases each). This CDR3 spans 14 amino acids. Trimming shortened V by 0 bases and J by 9 bases, and 13 bases separated the two germline ends. Germline lookup yields CDR1 SGHTS and CDR2 YDEGEE. The CDR3: CASSLAGGGSEQFF. DNA of the CDR3: TGTGCCAGCAGCTTGGCCGGAGGGGGGAGTGAGCAGTTCTTC. Supplemented by reference TRBV5-8 and TRBJ2-1, the full variable domain reads EAGVTQSPTHLIKTRGQQATLRCSPISGHTSVYWYQQALGLGLQFLLWYDEGEERNRGNFPPRFSGRQFPNYSSELNVNALELEDSALYLCASSLAGGGSEQFFGPGTRLTVL.

This clonotype was found many times. The V gene is TRBV7-2, the J gene TRBJ2-5; TRBD2 is a possible D gene (5 bases). V was shortened by 3 bases and J by 5 bases, with 13 bases between the two germline ends. The CDR3 is made up of 14 amino acids. Germline values: CDR1 SGHTA, CDR2 FQGNSA. In nucleotides, the CDR3 is TGTGCCAGCAGCTTTGGCGGGTTGGCCGAGACCCAGTACTTC. It is translated as CASSFGGLAETQYF.

This clonotype was found a few times. V gene TRBV19 combines with J gene TRBJ2-7, with D hard to call. The V end lost 8 bases, the J end lost 5 bases, and 7 bases lay between the germline ends. CDR1 and CDR2 from the germline V gene are LNHDA and SQIVND (reference sequence). The CDR3 consists of 10 residues. CDR3: CASGRDEQYF. The CDR3 DNA reads as TGTGCCAGTGGTCGGGACGAGCAGTACTTC.